This T cell receptor beta chain was observed in a study of blood T cell repertoires in COVID-19. Across the study: Acute and convalescent COVID-19 samples came from the United States, Italy and Spain. PBMCs, B-cell-depleted T cells, or T cells provided the cDNA or gDNA that made up the material.

This CDR3 has 13 residues. Germline lookup yields CDR1 MNHEY and CDR2 SMNVEV (reference sequence). Trimming shortened V by 4 bases and J by 3 bases, and 9 bases separated the two germline ends. As handled by the study authors: Reference gene primers were amplified, and this amplification served to estimate nucleated cell counts. Libraries were prepared by immunoSEQ multiplex PCR; TCRdb keeps only in-frame clonotypes and omits some of them. The V and J calls and clone size are taken from that table; D and trimming were inferred from the DNA. This sample has 150,000 to 200,000 clones; approximately 88% occur once, and the top ten carry around 4%.

This sequence was found in a woman in her sixties or seventies who had recovered from COVID-19. The chain couples TRBV27 to TRBJ1-1; D is possibly TRBD1 (6 bases). Sequencing used peripheral blood. In DNA, the CDR3 is TGTGCCAGCAGTTCCTACAGGGACACTGAAGCTTTCTTT. Its translation is CASSSYRDTEAFF.